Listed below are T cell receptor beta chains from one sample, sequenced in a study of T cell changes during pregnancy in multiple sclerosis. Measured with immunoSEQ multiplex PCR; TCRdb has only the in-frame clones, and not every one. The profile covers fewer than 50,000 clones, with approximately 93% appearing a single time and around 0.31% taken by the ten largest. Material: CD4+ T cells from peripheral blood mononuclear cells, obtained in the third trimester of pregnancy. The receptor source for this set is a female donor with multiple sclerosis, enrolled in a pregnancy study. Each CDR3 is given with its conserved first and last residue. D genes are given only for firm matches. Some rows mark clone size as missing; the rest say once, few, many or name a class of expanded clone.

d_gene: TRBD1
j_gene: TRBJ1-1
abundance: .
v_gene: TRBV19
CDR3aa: CASSPSGTATFEAFF
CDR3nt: TGTGCCAGTAGTCCGTCCGGGACAGCGACATTTGAAGCTTTCTTT

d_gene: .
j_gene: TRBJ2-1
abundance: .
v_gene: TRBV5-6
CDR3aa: CASSFRVHEQFF
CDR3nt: TGTGCCAGCAGCTTCAGGGTACATGAGCAGTTCTTC

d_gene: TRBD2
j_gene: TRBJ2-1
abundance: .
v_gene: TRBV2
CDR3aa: CASSFLAGVGNEQFF
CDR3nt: TGTGCCAGCAGTTTTTTAGCGGGAGTAGGAAATGAGCAGTTCTTC

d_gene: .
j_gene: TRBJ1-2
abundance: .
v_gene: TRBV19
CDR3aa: CASSRGYGYTF
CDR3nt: TGTGCCAGTAGTAGGGGCTACGGCTACACCTTC

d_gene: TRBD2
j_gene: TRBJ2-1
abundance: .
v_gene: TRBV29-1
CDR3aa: CSVDSGRAYAEQFF
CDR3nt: TGCAGCGTTGATAGTGGGAGGGCCTATGCTGAGCAGTTCTTC

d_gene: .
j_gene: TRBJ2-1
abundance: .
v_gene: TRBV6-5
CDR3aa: CASKGLASSNEQFF
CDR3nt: TGTGCCAGCAAAGGGCTAGCGTCCTCCAATGAGCAGTTCTTC

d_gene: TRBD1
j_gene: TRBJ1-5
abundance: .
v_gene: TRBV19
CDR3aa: CASSTHRGGNQPQHF
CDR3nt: TGTGCCAGTAGTACCCACAGGGGTGGCAATCAGCCCCAGCATTTT

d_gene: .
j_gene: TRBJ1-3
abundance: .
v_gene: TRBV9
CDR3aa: CASSVVPGNGNTIYF
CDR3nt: TGTGCCAGCAGCGTAGTGCCAGGGAATGGAAACACCATATATTTT

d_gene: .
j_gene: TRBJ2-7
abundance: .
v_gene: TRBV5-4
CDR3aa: CASSLDIGGSTYEQYF
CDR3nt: TGTGCCAGCAGCTTGGATATCGGAGGGTCGACCTACGAGCAGTACTTC

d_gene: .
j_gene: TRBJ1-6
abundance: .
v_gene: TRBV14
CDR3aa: CASSLDRKNSPLHF
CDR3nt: TGTGCCAGCAGCCTGGACAGAAAGAATTCACCCCTCCACTTT

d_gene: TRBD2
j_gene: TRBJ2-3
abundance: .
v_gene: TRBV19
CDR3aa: CATKRGGGQEDTQYF
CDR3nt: TGTGCCACCAAGCGGGGGGGAGGGCAGGAAGATACGCAGTATTTT

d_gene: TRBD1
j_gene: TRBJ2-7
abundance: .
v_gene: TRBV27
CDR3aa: CASSPGTGGIYEQYF
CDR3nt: TGTGCCAGCAGTCCAGGGACAGGGGGCATCTACGAGCAGTACTTC

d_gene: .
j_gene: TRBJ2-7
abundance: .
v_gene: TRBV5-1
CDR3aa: CASSLMGGSTYEQYF
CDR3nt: TGCGCCAGCAGCTTGATGGGGGGTTCGACCTACGAGCAGTACTTC

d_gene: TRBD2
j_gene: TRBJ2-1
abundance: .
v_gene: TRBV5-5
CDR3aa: CASSSSGTSGAYNEQFF
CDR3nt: TGTGCCAGCAGCAGCTCCGGGACTAGCGGAGCCTACAATGAGCAGTTCTTC

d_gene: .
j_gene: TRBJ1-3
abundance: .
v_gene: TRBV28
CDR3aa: CASSPTGLSSGNTIYF
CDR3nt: TGTGCCAGCAGTCCGACAGGCCTCAGCTCTGGAAACACCATATATTTT

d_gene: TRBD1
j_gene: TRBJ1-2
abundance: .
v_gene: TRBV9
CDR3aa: CASSVAEGAHYGYTF
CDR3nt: TGTGCCAGCAGCGTAGCAGAGGGGGCTCACTATGGCTACACCTTC

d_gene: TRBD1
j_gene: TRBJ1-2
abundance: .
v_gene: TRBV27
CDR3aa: CASSFRTGLGYTF
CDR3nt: TGTGCCAGCAGTTTTAGGACAGGTCTAGGCTACACCTTC

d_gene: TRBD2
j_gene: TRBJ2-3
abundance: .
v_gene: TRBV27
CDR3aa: CASSFSGGTSTDTQYF
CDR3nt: TGTGCCAGCAGTTTCAGCGGGGGCACTAGCACAGATACGCAGTATTTT

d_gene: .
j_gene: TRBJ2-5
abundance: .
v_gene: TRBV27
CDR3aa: CARDLYRGREETQYF
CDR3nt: TGTGCCAGGGACTTGTACAGGGGGAGGGAAGAGACCCAGTACTTC

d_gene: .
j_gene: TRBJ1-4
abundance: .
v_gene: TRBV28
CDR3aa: CASSFGGSNEKLFF
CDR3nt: TGTGCCAGCAGTTTTGGGGGGTCTAATGAAAAACTGTTTTTT

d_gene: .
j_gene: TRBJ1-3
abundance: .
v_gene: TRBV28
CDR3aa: CASSFPSSGNTIYF
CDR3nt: TGTGCCAGCAGTTTCCCGTCCTCTGGAAACACCATATATTTT

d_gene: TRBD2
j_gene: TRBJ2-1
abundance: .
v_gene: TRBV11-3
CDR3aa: CASSTSGGAGYNEQFF
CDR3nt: TGTGCCAGCAGCACATCGGGAGGAGCGGGATACAATGAGCAGTTCTTC

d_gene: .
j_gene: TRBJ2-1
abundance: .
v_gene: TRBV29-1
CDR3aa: CSVAALLNFYNEQFF
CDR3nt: TGCAGCGTTGCAGCGCTATTAAACTTTTACAATGAGCAGTTCTTC

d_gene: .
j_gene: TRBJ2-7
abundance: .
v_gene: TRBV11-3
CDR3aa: CASSLDAGEQYF
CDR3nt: TGTGCCAGCAGCTTAGATGCGGGGGAGCAGTACTTC

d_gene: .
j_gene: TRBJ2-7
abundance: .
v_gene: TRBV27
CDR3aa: CASSFLDSSYEQYF
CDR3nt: TGTGCCAGCAGTTTCTTGGACAGCTCCTACGAGCAGTACTTC

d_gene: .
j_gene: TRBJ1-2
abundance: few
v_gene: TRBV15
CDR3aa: CATSREQGNYGYTF
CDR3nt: TGTGCCACCAGCAGAGAACAGGGAAACTATGGCTACACCTTC

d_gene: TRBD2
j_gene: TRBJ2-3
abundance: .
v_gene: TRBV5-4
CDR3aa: CASSSSGGAGADTQYF
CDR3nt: TGTGCCAGCAGCTCTAGCGGGGGGGCCGGAGCAGATACGCAGTATTTT

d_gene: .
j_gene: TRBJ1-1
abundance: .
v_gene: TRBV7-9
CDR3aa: CASSFEQGWTLPPEAFF
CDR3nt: TGTGCCAGCAGCTTCGAACAGGGTTGGACCCTTCCCCCTGAAGCTTTCTTT

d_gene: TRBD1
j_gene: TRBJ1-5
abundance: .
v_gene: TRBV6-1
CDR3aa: CATARQGAGQPQHF
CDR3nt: TGTGCCACAGCCAGACAGGGGGCCGGGCAGCCCCAGCATTTT

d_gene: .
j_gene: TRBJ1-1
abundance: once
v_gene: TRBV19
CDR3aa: CASNRRWNTEAFF
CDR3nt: TGTGCCAGTAATCGGCGGTGGAACACTGAAGCTTTCTTT

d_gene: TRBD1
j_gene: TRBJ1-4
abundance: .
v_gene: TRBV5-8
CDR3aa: CASSMAVVQGRVEKLFF
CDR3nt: TGTGCCAGCAGCATGGCCGTTGTACAGGGGCGCGTTGAAAAACTGTTTTTT

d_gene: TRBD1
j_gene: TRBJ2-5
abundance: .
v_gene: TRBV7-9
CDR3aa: CASSLGSSSGGLETQYF
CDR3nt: TGTGCCAGCAGCTTAGGGAGTTCGTCAGGGGGTTTAGAGACCCAGTACTTC

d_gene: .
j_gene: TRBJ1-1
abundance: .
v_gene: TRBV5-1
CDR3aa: CASSLFRANTEAFF
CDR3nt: TGCGCCAGCAGCTTGTTCAGGGCGAACACTGAAGCTTTCTTT

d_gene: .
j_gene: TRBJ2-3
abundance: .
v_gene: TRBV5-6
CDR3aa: CASSRPGSTDTQYF
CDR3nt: TGTGCCAGCAGCCGCCCGGGAAGCACAGATACGCAGTATTTT

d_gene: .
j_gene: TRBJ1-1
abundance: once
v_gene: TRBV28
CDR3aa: CASSREGGRSEAFF
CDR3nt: TGTGCCAGCAGTCGGGAGGGGGGACGTAGTGAAGCTTTCTTT

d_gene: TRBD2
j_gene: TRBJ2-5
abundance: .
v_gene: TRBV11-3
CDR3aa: CASSYPLGLAGGDQETQYF
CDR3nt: TGTGCCAGCAGCTACCCACTGGGACTAGCGGGGGGCGATCAAGAGACCCAGTACTTC

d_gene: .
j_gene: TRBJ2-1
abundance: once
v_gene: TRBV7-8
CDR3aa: CASSIMTGTYNEQFF
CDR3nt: TGTGCCAGCAGCATAATGACAGGTACCTACAATGAGCAGTTCTTC

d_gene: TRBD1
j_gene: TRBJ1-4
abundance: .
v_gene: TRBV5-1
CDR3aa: CASSLTGGTNEKLFF
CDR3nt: TGCGCCAGCAGCCTGACAGGGGGGACTAATGAAAAACTGTTTTTT

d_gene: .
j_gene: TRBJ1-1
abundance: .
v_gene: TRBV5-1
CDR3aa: CASSLGTAVPEAFF
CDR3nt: TGCGCCAGCAGCTTGGGGACAGCCGTCCCTGAAGCTTTCTTT

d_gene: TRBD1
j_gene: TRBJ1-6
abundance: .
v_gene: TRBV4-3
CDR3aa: CASSPGQGRYNSPLHF
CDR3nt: TGCGCCAGCAGCCCCGGACAGGGGAGGTATAATTCACCCCTCCACTTT

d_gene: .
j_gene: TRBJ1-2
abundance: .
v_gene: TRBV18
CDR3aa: CASSPLRDNYGYTF
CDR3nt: TGTGCCAGCTCACCACTCAGGGATAACTATGGCTACACCTTC

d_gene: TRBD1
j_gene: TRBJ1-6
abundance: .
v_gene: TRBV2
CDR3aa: CASFHRGHSPLHF
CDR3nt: TGTGCCAGCTTTCACAGGGGGCACTCACCCCTCCACTTT

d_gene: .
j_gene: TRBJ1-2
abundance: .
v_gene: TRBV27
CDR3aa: CASSSLAGLGYTF
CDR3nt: TGTGCCAGCAGTTCCTTGGCAGGTTTAGGCTACACCTTC

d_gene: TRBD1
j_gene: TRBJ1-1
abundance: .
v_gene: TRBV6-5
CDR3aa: CASGGGPGNTEAFF
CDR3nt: TGTGCCAGCGGAGGGGGCCCAGGGAACACTGAAGCTTTCTTT

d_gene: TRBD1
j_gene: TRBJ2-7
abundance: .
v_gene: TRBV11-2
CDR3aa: CASRRTGTRYEQYF
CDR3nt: TGTGCCAGCAGAAGGACAGGGACTCGTTACGAGCAGTACTTC

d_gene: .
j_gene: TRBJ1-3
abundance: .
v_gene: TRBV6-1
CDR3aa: CASSEVGVSSGNTIYF
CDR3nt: TGTGCCAGCAGTGAAGTAGGGGTCAGCTCTGGAAACACCATATATTTT

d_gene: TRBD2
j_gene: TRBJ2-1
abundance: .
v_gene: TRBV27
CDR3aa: CASSLSRGGADNNEQFF
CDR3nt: TGTGCCAGCAGTTTATCCCGGGGGGGAGCGGACAACAATGAGCAGTTCTTC

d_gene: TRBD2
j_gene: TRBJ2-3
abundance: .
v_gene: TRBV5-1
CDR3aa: CASSLALLAGGDTQYF
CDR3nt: TGCGCCAGCAGCTTGGCCTTACTAGCGGGAGGAGATACGCAGTATTTT

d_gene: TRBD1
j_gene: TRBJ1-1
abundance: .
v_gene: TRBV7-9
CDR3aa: CASSLEGAYTEAFF
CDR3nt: TGTGCCAGCAGCTTAGAGGGGGCATACACTGAAGCTTTCTTT

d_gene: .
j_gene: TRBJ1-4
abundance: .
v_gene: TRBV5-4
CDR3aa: CASSLKGDANEKLFF
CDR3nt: TGTGCCAGCAGCTTGAAGGGAGATGCAAATGAAAAACTGTTTTTT

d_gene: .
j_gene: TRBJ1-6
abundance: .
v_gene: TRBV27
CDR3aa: CASSLLGDSPLHF
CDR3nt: TGTGCCAGCAGTTTATTAGGGGATTCACCCCTCCACTTT

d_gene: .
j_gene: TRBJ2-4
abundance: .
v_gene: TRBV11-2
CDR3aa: CASSLAGQGNIQYF
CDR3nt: TGTGCCAGCAGCTTAGCCGGCCAGGGAAACATTCAGTACTTC

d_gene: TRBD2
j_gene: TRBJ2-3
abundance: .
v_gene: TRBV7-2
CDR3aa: CASNVLGGGSDTQYF
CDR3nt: TGTGCCAGCAACGTTCTGGGGGGGGGTTCAGATACGCAGTATTTT

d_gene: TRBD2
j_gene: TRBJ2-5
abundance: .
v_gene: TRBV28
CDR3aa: CASSATSGMYQETQYF
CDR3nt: TGTGCCAGCAGTGCCACTAGCGGGATGTACCAAGAGACCCAGTACTTC

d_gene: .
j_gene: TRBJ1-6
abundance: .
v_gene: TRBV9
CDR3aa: CASSVNRDPPLHF
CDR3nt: TGTGCCAGCAGCGTCAACAGGGATCCACCCCTCCACTTT